A single sample gave rise to the 21 T cell receptor beta chains below, sequenced in a study of regulatory T cells in long-lasting Graves disease. HTBI primers from iRepertoire and Arm-PCR of CDR3 regions yielded the TCR beta libraries. TCRdb redid the calling of the multiplex PCR reads with MiXCR, one entry per CDR3 protein. The sample carries 350,000 to 450,000 distinct CDR3 sequences, approximately 15% recorded once. Time point meaning: newly diagnosed GD, antithyroid drugs for less than 3 months. Isolated PBMC RNA provided the starting material for the TCR library. These data are also associated with another study on T cells in Graves' hyperthyroidism and ophthalmopathy.

The sequencing here drew on peripheral blood mononuclear cells (PBMCs), taken at new diagnosis, from a patient treated with antithyroid drugs. Receptor source: a man aged 40-55 years with Graves disease.

There are many counts of this clonotype. The J gene is TRBJ1-4, the V gene TRBV18; a possible D gene is TRBD1 (5 bases). Germline V lookup: CDR1 KGHSH, CDR2 LQKENI. The CDR3 has 13 residues. Trimming pared 3 bases from V and 8 bases from J, leaving 10 bases between. CDR3 sequence reads: CASSPAGREKLFF. As DNA, the CDR3 is TGTGCCAGCTCACCTGCAGGGCGAGAAAAACTGTTTTTT.

In this sample, this clonotype turned up many times. The rearrangement links TRBV6-1 to TRBJ1-1; tentatively, D is TRBD1 (6 bases). Germline V gives CDR1 MNHNS, CDR2 SASEGT. This CDR3 spans 17 amino acids. V dropped 1 base and J dropped 3 bases, with 18 bases sitting between them. The CDR3 spells CASSEGKGVSKDTEAFF. The CDR3 DNA is TGTGCCAGCAGTGAAGGGAAGGGGGTGAGTAAGGACACTGAAGCTTTCTTT.

This clonotype was seen at least ten times. The chain links TRBV6-9 to TRBJ2-7, with a possible D match to TRBD2 (6 bases). Germline V lookup: CDR1 MNHGY, CDR2 SVAAGI. With 3 bases removed from V and 6 bases from J, the gap between germline ends came to 21 bases. This CDR3 contains 16 residues. CDR3 loop: CASSYLSGAPLGEQYF. The CDR3 DNA follows: TGTGCCAGCAGTTACCTCTCGGGAGCCCCTCTAGGCGAGCAGTACTTC.

This clonotype was seen a few times. The chain couples TRBV6-2 or TRBV6-3 to TRBJ1-3, with TRBD1 matching 7 bases. The ends lost 10 bases at V and 4 bases at J; junction bases unmatched: 10. CDR1 and CDR2 (germline): MNHEY, SVGEGT. The CDR3 is 14 amino acids. CDR3 region: CATGQALRGNTIYF. DNA of the CDR3: TGTGCCACAGGACAGGCCCTACGAGGAAACACCATATATTTT.

V is TRBV12-3 or TRBV12-4 and J is TRBJ1-4, with 12 positions matching TRBD1. J lost 7 bases, V lost 5 bases, and 5 bases had no gene match. This CDR3 comprises 15 residues. In DNA form, the CDR3 reads TGTGCCAGCAGTAGGGACAGGGGGCTTAGTGAAAAACTGTTTTTT. Its translation is CASSRDRGLSEKLFF.

This clonotype has more than one count but fewer than ten. This chain uses TRBV6-1 with TRBJ2-2, with D tentatively TRBD2 (7 bases). Germline CDR1 MNHNS, CDR2 SASEGT. The CDR3 spans 15 residues. Trimming cost V 10 bases and J 1 base, with 16 bases left between them. Here the CDR3 reads CATRGRGGNTGELFF. DNA of the CDR3: TGTGCCACCCGGGGAAGGGGGGGGAACACCGGGGAGCTGTTTTTT.

This clonotype was recorded many times. The chain uses TRBV27 and TRBJ2-5; TRBD2 is a possible D gene (6 bases). Looked up from germline, CDR1 is MNHEY and CDR2 is SMNVEV (reference sequence). V was clipped by 5 bases and J by 6 bases, with 19 bases between them. This CDR3 has 15 amino acids. CDR3 DNA sequence: TGTGCCAGCAGTCCGCGCGGGGTTGGAGGGCAGACCCAGTACTTC. It encodes CASSPRGVGGQTQYF.

V gene TRBV11-2 combines with J gene TRBJ2-1, with 8 bases matching TRBD1. The CDR3 is 15 residues long. Losses at the gene ends were 2 bases for V and 0 bases for J; bases not matched to a gene: 0. Germline V gene sequence: CDR1 SGHAT, CDR2 FQNNGV. The CDR3 DNA sequence: TGTGCCAGCAGCTTACAGGGGGCCTCCTACAATGAGCAGTTCTTC. Translated, it gives CASSLQGASYNEQFF.

As for this clonotype: A much larger clone differs from this one at a single base, so this may be a read error. As the CDR3 is not closed by the conserved phenylalanine or tryptophan, this likely results from a read error. The rearrangement links TRBV6-9 to TRBJ2-3, with D unresolved. V lost 3 bases and J lost 0, with 16 bases in between. The CDR3 length is 17 residues. Germline lookup yields CDR1 MNHGY and CDR2 SVAAGI. As DNA, the CDR3 is TGTGCCAGCAGTTACACCCCCGGGCGAACTAGCACAGATACGCAGTATCTT. Translating gives CASSYTPGRTSTDTQYL.

This clonotype was observed many times. The V and J genes are TRBV20-1 and TRBJ2-7; a possible D gene is TRBD1 (5 bases). This CDR3 is built from 13 residues. Germline CDR1 DFQATT, CDR2 SNEGSKA (reference sequence). Trimming shortened V by 4 bases and J by 4 bases, and 14 bases separated the two germline ends. As DNA, the CDR3 is TGCAGTGCTACAACAGGTACTTCGTACGAGCAGTACTTC. Its protein product is CSATTGTSYEQYF.

This clonotype was seen at least ten times. The V gene is TRBV30, the J gene TRBJ2-1, with D unresolved. CDR3 length: 12 amino acids. Germline V lookup: CDR1 GTSNPN, CDR2 SVGIG (reference sequence). Trimming stripped 2 bases from V and 12 bases from J, with 14 bases between. CDR3 DNA sequence: TGTGCCTGGAGTCCGCTGTCAGGCAGGCAGTTCTTC. As protein: CAWSPLSGRQFF. The full variable domain, its missing parts supplied by reference TRBV30 and TRBJ2-1, is SQTIHQWPATLVQPVGSPLSLECTVEGTSNPNLYWYRQAAGRGLQLLFYSVGIGQISSEVPQNLSASRPQDRQFILSSKKLLLSDSGFYLCAWSPLSGRQFFGPGTRLTVL.

This clonotype was seen many times. This chain links TRBV4-2 with TRBJ2-3; the match to TRBD2 covers 10 bases. The CDR3 sequence is 16 residues long. V lost 4 bases to trimming and J lost 6 bases; unmatched junction nucleotides: 10. From germline, CDR1 is LGHNA and CDR2 YNFKEQ. The CDR3 region is CASSPRRSSGGDTQYF. As DNA, the CDR3 is TGTGCCAGCAGCCCAAGGAGGTCTAGCGGGGGTGATACGCAGTATTTT.

At least ten counts were recorded for this clonotype. This sequence joins TRBV3-1 and TRBJ1-1, with a weak D call TRBD1 (5 bases). Germline lookup yields CDR1 LGHDT and CDR2 YNNKEL (reference sequence). CDR3 length: 14 amino acids. Trimming cost V 3 bases and J 5 bases, with 13 bases left between them. The CDR3 DNA is TGTGCCAGCAGCCAGAACCGAGGGGAGACTGAAGCTTTCTTT. It codes for CASSQNRGETEAFF.

Note on this clonotype: Only one base separates this from a far larger clonotype, so it likely reflects a read error. This chain connects TRBV7-2 to TRBJ2-3, with 7 bases lining up with TRBD2. With the DNA end fitting TRBJ2-5 better, the J assignment may be wrong. The germline CDR1 and CDR2 sequences are SGHTA and FQGNSA. This CDR3 comprises 16 residues. The CDR3 here is CASSPYSRGRGETQYF. The CDR3 bases are TGTGCCAGCAGCCCATACTCCCGAGGGCGGGGGGAGACCCAGTACTTC.

In the case of this clonotype: This likely comes from a read error, as the CDR3 has no conserved phenylalanine or tryptophan at its end. In nucleotides, the CDR3 is TGTGCCAGCAGTCCCGGACTAGCGGGAGCGGGGGAGCAGTACCTC. This encodes CASSPGLAGAGEQYL. The chain is built from TRBV12-3 or TRBV12-4 and TRBJ2-7, with 13 bases identical to TRBD2. V was pared by 5 bases and J by 7 bases, with 8 bases of the junction left unmatched. The CDR3 runs 15 residues.

This clonotype was seen many times. The chain has TRBV20-1 and TRBJ2-5; TRBD2 aligns across 7 bases. The germline V gene encodes CDR1 DFQATT and CDR2 SNEGSKA (reference sequence). The CDR3 runs to 13 residues. The V gene end was trimmed by 4 bases and the J gene end by 0 bases; junction bases not matched to a gene: 2. CDR3 sequence (DNA): TGCAGTGCTACTAGCGGCCACCAAGAGACCCAGTACTTC. Protein product: CSATSGHQETQYF.

The sample holds many counts of this clonotype. The rearrangement joins TRBV30 to TRBJ1-1; D gene unclear. The germline V and J ends were trimmed by 3 bases and 3 bases, with 11 bases remaining between them. Germline V lookup: CDR1 GTSNPN, CDR2 SVGIG (reference sequence). This CDR3 has 13 residues. CDR3 amino acids: CAWSAALYTEAFF. Written as DNA, the CDR3 is TGTGCCTGGAGCGCGGCCCTCTACACTGAAGCTTTCTTT.

The gene calls are TRBV19 and TRBJ2-7, with 7 bases fitting TRBD2. CDR3 length equals 13 residues. J was trimmed by 6 bases and V by 9 bases; bases with no gene match: 11. Looked up from germline, CDR1 is LNHDA and CDR2 is SQIVND (reference sequence). CDR3 coding DNA: TGTGCCAGGGGGACTAACTCCCACTCCGAGCAGTACTTC. Protein sequence: CARGTNSHSEQYF.

The genes are TRBV11-2 and TRBJ1-1, with D tentatively TRBD1 (5 bases). The CDR3 spans 15 residues. The ends were cut back, 5 bases at V and 1 base at J, with 14 bases in the middle. Germline CDR1 and CDR2: SGHAT and FQNNGV. The CDR3 loop is CASSRRGTENTEAFF. CDR3 bases: TGTGCCAGCAGCCGCCGGGGGACGGAGAACACTGAAGCTTTCTTT.

This clonotype came up many times. The chain uses TRBV5-4 and TRBJ2-1; 14 positions agree with TRBD2. V was pared by 0 bases and J by 8 bases, with 19 bases of the junction left unmatched. Germline V gene lookup returns CDR1 SGHNT and CDR2 YYREEE (reference sequence). The CDR3 is made up of 21 amino acids. The CDR3 is CASSLVGGLAGGWPPRHEQFF. CDR3 in DNA: TGTGCCAGCAGCTTGGTAGGAGGACTAGCGGGGGGATGGCCCCCTCGGCATGAGCAGTTCTTC.

The chain links TRBV6-2 or TRBV6-3 to TRBJ2-1; 7 bases are shared with TRBD1. The junction had 4 bases not matched to a gene; V was cut back by 4 bases and J by 13 bases. There are 11 residues in the CDR3. The germline V gene has CDR1 MNHEY and CDR2 SVGEGT. The DNA of the CDR3 is TGTGCCAGCAGTTGGGGACAGACACAGTTCTTC. Translation: CASSWGQTQFF.